The clone carrying this T cell receptor (beta chain) has just one count. The V gene's germline CDR1 is SGHTA and CDR2 FQGTGA. V lost 2 bases and J 8 bases, leaving 12 bases between the germline ends. CDR3 length: 13 residues. Some clones are missing from TCRdb's copy, which holds only in-frame ones; the method was immunoSEQ multiplex PCR. The sample yields about 330,000 clones, around 87% seen once. The data stem from a study of blood T cell repertoires in COVID-19. This sequence originates from a woman in her 30s who had recovered from COVID-19. The sequenced sample consisted of PBMCs or T cells enriched from blood (not recorded which). The genes are TRBV7-3 and TRBJ1-1, with D possibly matching TRBD1 (5 bases). The CDR3 DNA reads as TGTGCCAGCAGCTTACGACGGGCAGGGGAAGCTTTCTTT. Its protein is CASSLRRAGEAFF.